Listed here are 12 T cell receptor beta chains from one sample, sequenced in a study of blood T cell repertoires in COVID-19. Sequenced by immunoSEQ multiplex PCR; TCRdb stores in-frame clones only, minus some. This table has around 430,000 clones, approximately 88% appearing once. Sequenced: peripheral blood. Source of these receptors: a woman in her forties or fifties with COVID-19, enrolled during active disease.

The genes are TRBV9 and TRBJ1-2; 7 bases are a match to TRBD1. The CDR3 has 12 residues. CDR1 and CDR2 from the germline V gene are SGDLS and YYNGEE. The V gene end was trimmed by 4 bases and the J gene end by 6 bases; junction bases not matched to a gene: 3. Here the CDR3 reads CASSYTGDGYTF. Written as DNA, the CDR3 is TGTGCCAGCAGCTACACAGGGGATGGCTACACCTTC.

The chain is built from TRBV5-1 and TRBJ1-2; 8 bases match TRBD1. The germline V gene encodes CDR1 SGHRS and CDR2 YFSETQ. The CDR3 runs 14 residues. Losses at the gene ends were 0 bases for V and 4 bases for J; bases not matched to a gene: 2. The CDR3 coding sequence is TGCGCCAGCAGCTTGGGGACAGGGCCCTATGGCTACACCTTC. Amino acids: CASSLGTGPYGYTF.

The chain joins TRBV19 to TRBJ1-1; TRBD1 might be the D (5 bases). CDR1 LNHDA and CDR2 SQIVND come from the germline V gene (reference sequence). This CDR3 contains 14 residues. The germline V and J ends were trimmed by 7 bases and 1 base, with 13 bases remaining between them. As DNA, the CDR3 is TGTGCCAGTATTAAGGGGCGAAGGAACACTGAAGCTTTCTTT. Translation gives CASIKGRRNTEAFF.

The V and J genes are TRBV10-1 and TRBJ2-3; 7 bases align to TRBD1. The germline V gene encodes CDR1 WNHNN and CDR2 SYGVQD (reference sequence). J was trimmed by 1 base and V by 6 bases; bases with no gene match: 7. This CDR3 has 15 amino acids. CDR3: CASSFGTAGTDTQYF. CDR3 nucleotides: TGCGCCAGCAGCTTCGGGACAGCGGGCACAGATACGCAGTATTTT.

The CDR3 nucleotides read TGTGCCACCGACAGGGGGCTAAATTCACCCCTCCACTTT. This translates into CATDRGLNSPLHF. This chain uses TRBV6-5 with TRBJ1-6; TRBD1 aligns across 10 bases. The junction had 4 bases not matched to a gene; V was cut back by 10 bases and J by 7 bases. CDR3 length: 13 amino acids. CDR1 MNHEY and CDR2 SVGAGI come from the germline V gene.

The genes are TRBV5-1 and TRBJ2-6, with D perhaps matching TRBD2 (6 bases). CDR1 is SGHRS, CDR2 YFSETQ, per germline. The CDR3 loop spans 19 amino acids. The V gene lost 4 bases and the J gene lost 0 bases, with 20 bases spanning the gap. CDR3 sequence (DNA): TGCGCCAGCAGCCCGGAGGGGACGCGCGGGTTCTCTGGGGCCAACGTCCTGACTTTC. Protein sequence: CASSPEGTRGFSGANVLTF.

This clone has only one observation. This chain joins TRBV19 and TRBJ1-1; TRBD1 agrees at 7 bases. Germline CDR1 LNHDA, CDR2 SQIVND (reference sequence). The CDR3 loop spans 16 amino acids. Unmatched junction bases numbered 9, after V lost 5 bases and J lost 0 bases. DNA of the CDR3: TGTGCCAGTAGTCTGCGGAGAGGGGGCATGAACACTGAAGCTTTCTTT. Amino acids: CASSLRRGGMNTEAFF.

This chain uses TRBV27 with TRBJ1-2; 9 positions match TRBD1. Germline V gene lookup returns CDR1 MNHEY and CDR2 SMNVEV (reference sequence). The CDR3 runs 12 residues. Trimming at V came to 10 bases and at J to 5 bases, leaving 5 bases not matched to a gene. As DNA, the CDR3 is TGTGCCACCCAGGGACAGGGATATGGCTACACCTTC. Its translation is CATQGQGYGYTF.

This chain joins TRBV2 and TRBJ1-2, with D unresolved. This CDR3 region has 12 residues. Germline V CDR1 and CDR2: SNHLY, FYNNEI. With 4 bases removed from V and 4 bases from J, the gap between germline ends came to 7 bases. CDR3 sequence: CASSADTYGYTF. The CDR3 DNA is TGTGCCAGCAGTGCTGACACCTATGGCTACACCTTC. The full variable domain, completed using reference TRBV2 and TRBJ1-2, is EPEVTQTPSHQVTQMGQEVILRCVPISNHLYFYWYRQILGQKVEFLVSFYNNEISEKSEIFDDQFSVERPDGSNFTLKIRSTKLEDSAMYFCASSADTYGYTFGSGTRLTVV.

For the CDR3, the DNA is TGTGCCTGGAGTGTTGGGGACAGGAACTATGGCTACACCTTC. Translated, it gives CAWSVGDRNYGYTF. V gene TRBV30 combines with J gene TRBJ1-2, with TRBD1 matching over 8 bases. Germline trimming cut 0 bases from V and 2 bases from J; bases unmatched to any gene: 2. This CDR3 region has 14 residues. The germline V gene has CDR1 GTSNPN and CDR2 SVGIG (reference sequence). The entire variable domain, with the rest obtained from reference TRBV30 and TRBJ1-2, is as follows: SQTIHQWPATLVQPVGSPLSLECTVEGTSNPNLYWYRQAAGRGLQLLFYSVGIGQISSEVPQNLSASRPQDRQFILSSKKLLLSDSGFYLCAWSVGDRNYGYTFGSGTRLTVV.

V is TRBV5-6 and J is TRBJ2-3; D may be TRBD2 (7 bases). The germline V gene encodes CDR1 SGHDT and CDR2 YYEEEE. Trimming left V 0 bases short and J 3 bases short, with 14 bases between. CDR3 length equals 16 residues. CDR3 DNA: TGTGCCAGCAGCTTGGATGTCGGGGGGCTTACAGATACGCAGTATTTT. As protein: CASSLDVGGLTDTQYF. The variable domain in full, completed from reference TRBV5-6 and TRBJ2-3, reads DAGVTQSPTHLIKTRGQQVTLRCSPKSGHDTVSWYQQALGQGPQFIFQYYEEEERQRGNFPDRFSGHQFPNYSSELNVNALLLGDSALYLCASSLDVGGLTDTQYFGPGTRLTVL.

The chain carries TRBV5-5 and TRBJ1-1, with D possibly matching TRBD1 (6 bases). V lost 1 base and J 1 base, leaving 11 bases between the germline ends. Germline CDR1 and CDR2: SGHKS and YYEKEE (reference sequence). There are 15 residues in the CDR3. The CDR3 region is CASSLYRAGNTEAFF. CDR3 DNA sequence: TGTGCCAGCAGCTTGTACAGGGCGGGGAACACTGAAGCTTTCTTT.